This TCR beta chain was retrieved from a study of T cell responses to AZD1222 COVID-19 vaccine. The study, taken as a whole, reports: Targeting of unmutated variant regions was reportedly seen in nearly half of spike-specific TCRs. Recipients of AZD1222 seropositive at baseline numbered only 6 or 7. Clonal diversity may have been underestimated, and the donors were mostly white British, with more females than males.

Details on this clone: The antigen is not known.

CDR1 MRHNA and CDR2 SNTAGT come from the germline V gene. The CDR3 runs to 14 residues. V lost 4 bases, J lost 2 bases, and 10 bases lay in between. Using immunoSEQ multiplex PCR, the repertoire was profiled, and TCRdb retains in-frame clones only, with some absent. The sample yields fewer than 150,000 clones, around 85% seen once. Source: peripheral blood, taken on day 0 of AZD1222 vaccination. This chain links TRBV6-4 with TRBJ2-3; D ambiguous. The clonotype was recovered from an adult in good health. The CDR3 DNA reads TGTGCCAGCAGTGCTTCCACAGACACAGATACGCAGTATTTT. It is translated as CASSASTDTDTQYF.